The 15 T cell receptor beta chains reported below all come from one sample, sequenced in a study of blood T cell repertoires in COVID-19. TCRdb keeps only in-frame clones here, not all; method: immunoSEQ multiplex PCR. This repertoire shows under 250,000 clones, approximately 80% found once; its top ten account for 9.7%. Sequencing was performed on peripheral blood. All receptors come from a man aged 45-65 years with active or convalescent COVID-19.

The V call is TRBV12-3 or TRBV12-4, the J call TRBJ1-3, with D uncertain. V gave up 5 bases and J gave up 4 bases, with 9 bases separating them. This CDR3 is 13 amino acids long. This CDR3 reads CASSPLGGNTIYF. In nucleotides, the CDR3 is TGTGCCAGCAGTCCTCTCGGGGGAAACACCATATATTTT.

In nucleotides, the CDR3 is TGCGCCAGCAGCTTGAAAGGGTGGACACCCCTACTCGGGAGCAATGAGCAGTTCTTC. Translating it yields CASSLKGWTPLLGSNEQFF. The chain links TRBV5-1 to TRBJ2-1; D is possibly TRBD2 (6 bases). Germline V gene sequence: CDR1 SGHRS, CDR2 YFSETQ. Trimming removed 1 base at V and 6 bases at J, with 26 bases between. There are 19 residues in the CDR3.

Only one count was recorded for this clone. This chain connects TRBV6-5 to TRBJ1-1; TRBD1 matches at 8 bases. This CDR3 region has 13 residues. With 2 bases clipped from V and 9 bases from J, the junction kept 5 bases outside the gene matches. The germline V gene encodes CDR1 MNHEY and CDR2 SVGAGI. CDR3 bases: TGTGCCAGCAGTTACAAGCGGGACAGGAAAGCTTTCTTT. Translating it yields CASSYKRDRKAFF.

The chain joins TRBV2 to TRBJ2-2; TRBD1 aligns across 7 bases. The germline V gene encodes CDR1 SNHLY and CDR2 FYNNEI. With V trimmed by 9 bases and J by 6 bases, 4 bases remained unmatched. This CDR3 contains 12 residues. CDR3 loop: CASGQVPGELFF. The CDR3 DNA reads TGTGCCAGTGGACAGGTCCCCGGGGAGCTGTTTTTT.

This chain connects TRBV28 to TRBJ1-2; the match to TRBD1 covers 8 bases. The V segment lost 2 bases and the J segment 6 bases; nucleotides outside the gene matches: 2. Looked up from germline, CDR1 is MDHEN and CDR2 is SYDVKM. The length of the CDR3 is 13 residues. The CDR3 is CASSLLTGDGYTF. The DNA of the CDR3 is TGTGCCAGCAGTTTACTGACAGGGGATGGCTACACCTTC.

This chain joins TRBV4-3 and TRBJ2-7, with TRBD1 identical over 8 bases. The CDR3 length is 16 residues. Looked up from germline, CDR1 is LGHNA and CDR2 is YSLEER. V lost 2 bases, J lost 3 bases, and 9 bases stayed unmatched. The CDR3 loop is CASSQNTGTGIYEQYF. CDR3 coding DNA: TGCGCCAGCAGCCAAAATACCGGGACAGGAATCTACGAGCAGTACTTC.

The chain carries TRBV4-3 and TRBJ1-5; D is perhaps TRBD1 (5 bases). V was shortened by 4 bases and J by 4 bases, with 8 bases between the two germline ends. The CDR3 covers 13 residues. Per germline, CDR1 LGHNA and CDR2 YSLEER. CDR3 loop: CASSLDSNQPQHF. As DNA, the CDR3 is TGCGCCAGCAGCCTTGACAGTAATCAGCCCCAGCATTTT.

The genes are TRBV7-2 and TRBJ2-7, with 8 bases fitting TRBD2. The CDR3 runs 15 residues. V dropped 5 bases and J dropped 3; count of bases not matched to a gene: 9. Germline V gene sequence: CDR1 SGHTA, CDR2 FQGNSA. The DNA for the CDR3 is TGTGCCAGCAGCACCAAGCGGGAGCTCTTCTACGAGCAGTACTTC. It yields the protein CASSTKRELFYEQYF.

V usage is TRBV5-1 and J usage is TRBJ2-2, with a weak D call TRBD1 (5 bases). CDR3 length: 17 residues. V was shortened by 3 bases and J by 1 base, with 16 bases between the two germline ends. Germline CDR1 and CDR2: SGHRS and YFSETQ. The CDR3: CASSYSLGQGNTGELFF. For the CDR3, the DNA is TGCGCCAGCAGCTACTCCCTGGGTCAGGGGAACACCGGGGAGCTGTTTTTT.

The gene calls are TRBV2 and TRBJ2-3; the D gene is possibly TRBD2 (5 bases). The CDR3 is 14 amino acids. Germline V lookup: CDR1 SNHLY, CDR2 FYNNEI. V gave up 1 base and J gave up 6 bases, with 11 bases separating them. CDR3 in DNA: TGTGCCAGCAGTGAAGGGCCAGGCGGGGATACGCAGTATTTT. It is translated as CASSEGPGGDTQYF.

Only a few counts were recorded for this clone. The DNA of the CDR3 is TGTGCCAGCAGTTACGTGGCGGGGGGGTCCTACAATGAGCAGTTCTTC. It is translated as CASSYVAGGSYNEQFF. The gene calls are TRBV6-2 or TRBV6-3 and TRBJ2-1; TRBD2 aligns across 9 bases. Germline V gene lookup returns CDR1 MNHEY and CDR2 SVGEGT. The CDR3 is made up of 16 amino acids. J was trimmed by 1 base and V by 2 bases; bases with no gene match: 3.

As to this clone: The same CDR3 is also encoded by other DNA sequences in this sample. This chain links TRBV7-9 with TRBJ1-2, with 7 bases that match TRBD1. The CDR3 runs to 15 residues. Looked up from germline, CDR1 is SEHNR and CDR2 is FQNEAQ (reference sequence). The junction had 5 bases not matched to a gene; V was cut back by 1 base and J by 3 bases. CDR3 DNA sequence: TGTGCCAGCAGCTTAGGACAGGGCTTAGACTATGGCTACACCTTC. The encoded protein is CASSLGQGLDYGYTF.

The chain employs TRBV2 and TRBJ1-2, with 9 bases identical to TRBD1. There are 14 residues in the CDR3. J lost 4 bases, V lost 5 bases, and 5 bases had no gene match. The germline V gene has CDR1 SNHLY and CDR2 FYNNEI. The DNA of the CDR3 is TGTGCCAGCAGTTGGGACAGGGAGAGCTATGGCTACACCTTC. The encoded protein is CASSWDRESYGYTF.

This chain's CDR3 is CASSGFLGDEKLFF. DNA for the CDR3: TGCGCCAGCAGTGGTTTCCTCGGAGATGAAAAACTGTTTTTT. This chain joins TRBV10-2 and TRBJ1-4; no reliable D call. V was cut by 4 bases and J by 6 bases, with 12 bases left in between. CDR3 size: 14 residues. In germline, CDR1 is WSHSY, CDR2 SAAADI.

The chain employs TRBV15 and TRBJ1-4, with 9 bases matching TRBD1. With V trimmed by 1 base and J by 4 bases, 4 bases remained unmatched. The CDR3 sequence is 16 residues long. From germline, CDR1 is LNHNV and CDR2 YYDKDF (reference sequence). CDR3 in amino acids: CATSRVGGQGNEKLFF. As DNA, the CDR3 is TGTGCCACCAGCAGAGTAGGGGGACAGGGTAATGAAAAACTGTTTTTT.